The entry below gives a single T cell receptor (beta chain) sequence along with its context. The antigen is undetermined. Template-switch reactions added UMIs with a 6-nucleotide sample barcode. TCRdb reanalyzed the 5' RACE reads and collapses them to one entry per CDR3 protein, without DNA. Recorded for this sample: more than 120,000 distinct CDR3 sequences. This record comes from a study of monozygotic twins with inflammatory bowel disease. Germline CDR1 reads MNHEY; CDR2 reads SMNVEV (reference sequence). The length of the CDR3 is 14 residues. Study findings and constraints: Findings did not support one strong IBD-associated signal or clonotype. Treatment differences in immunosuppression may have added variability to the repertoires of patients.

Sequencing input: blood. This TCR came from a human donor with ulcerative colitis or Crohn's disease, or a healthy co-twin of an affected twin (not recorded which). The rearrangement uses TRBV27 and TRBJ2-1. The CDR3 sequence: CASSPGTTYNEQFF.